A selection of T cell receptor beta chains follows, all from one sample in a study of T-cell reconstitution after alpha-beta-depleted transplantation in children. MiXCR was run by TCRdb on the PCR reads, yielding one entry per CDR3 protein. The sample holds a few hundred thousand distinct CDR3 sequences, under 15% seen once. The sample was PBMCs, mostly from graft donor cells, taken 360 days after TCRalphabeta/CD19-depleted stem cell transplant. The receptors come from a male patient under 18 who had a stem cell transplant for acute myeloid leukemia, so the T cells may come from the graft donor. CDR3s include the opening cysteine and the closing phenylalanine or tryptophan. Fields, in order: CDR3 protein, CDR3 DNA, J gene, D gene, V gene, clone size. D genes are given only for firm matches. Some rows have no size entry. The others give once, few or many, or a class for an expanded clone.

CSATWVTAHYTF TGCAGTGCTACCTGGGTTACCGCTCATTACACCTTC TRBJ1-2 - TRBV20-1 few
CSARAPGQENYEQYF TGCAGTGCTAGGGCACCCGGACAGGAAAACTACGAGCAGTACTTC TRBJ2-7 TRBD1 TRBV20-1 few
CSVGASTYEQYF TGCAGCGTTGGGGCGAGCACCTACGAGCAGTACTTC TRBJ2-7 - TRBV29-1 few
CSATWDRESLYEQYF TGCAGTGCCACGTGGGACAGGGAGAGTTTATACGAGCAGTACTTC TRBJ2-7 TRBD1 TRBV20-1 -
CASSPTSGSSSEQFF TGTGCCAGCTCACCGACTAGCGGGAGTTCGAGTGAGCAGTTCTTC TRBJ2-1 TRBD2 TRBV18 many
CATSDLLVSGSDHTDTQYF TGTGCCACCAGTGATTTGCTAGTCAGTGGGAGCGACCACACAGATACGCAGTATTTT TRBJ2-3 - TRBV24-1 many
CASSRAEREQYF TGTGCCAGCAGCCGGGCGGAACGGGAGCAGTACTTC TRBJ2-7 - TRBV7-2 few
CASSQDWTSGQETQYF TGTGCCAGCAGCCAAGATTGGACTAGCGGCCAAGAGACCCAGTACTTC TRBJ2-5 TRBD2 TRBV14 -
CSASPLAGKGETQYF TGCAGTGCTAGTCCCCTAGCGGGCAAAGGGGAGACCCAGTACTTC TRBJ2-5 TRBD2 TRBV20-1 -
CAGQGGGTDTQYF TGTGCCGGGCAGGGAGGTGGCACAGATACGCAGTATTTT TRBJ2-3 - TRBV12-3/TRBV12-4 few
CASSLLIGAGPKGGEQYF TGTGCCAGCAGTTTATTGATCGGGGCAGGGCCTAAAGGGGGCGAGCAGTACTTC TRBJ2-7 - TRBV27 few
CASSWTSGIGLGEQFF TGTGCCAGCAGCTGGACTAGCGGGATTGGGCTAGGGGAGCAGTTCTTC TRBJ2-1 TRBD2 TRBV13 -
CASSLDLAYYEQYF TGTGCCAGCAGTCTCGATCTAGCCTACTACGAGCAGTACTTC TRBJ2-7 - TRBV28 many
CSVWTPTAYEQYF TGCAGCGTTTGGACACCAACTGCCTACGAGCAGTACTTC TRBJ2-7 - TRBV29-1 many
CASSVSRGTETQYF TGTGCCAGCAGCGTCTCCAGGGGAACAGAGACCCAGTACTTC TRBJ2-5 - TRBV9 many
CASSLAGGGVKNIQYF TGTGCCAGCAGCTTAGCCGGCGGGGGGGTCAAAAACATTCAGTACTTC TRBJ2-4 TRBD2 TRBV7-2 -
CSAPRGGVHEQYF TGCAGTGCTCCCCGAGGGGGGGTCCACGAGCAGTACTTC TRBJ2-7 - TRBV20-1 -
CASKRTTSTGELFF TGTGCCAGTAAAAGGACTACCTCCACCGGGGAGCTGTTTTTT TRBJ2-2 - TRBV19 few
CASSLLSGTSGKRSYNEQFF TGCGCCAGCAGCTTGCTTTCAGGGACTAGCGGTAAACGCTCCTACAATGAGCAGTTCTTC TRBJ2-1 TRBD2 TRBV5-1 -
CASSLALAGKNQPQHF TGTGCCAGCAGCTTAGCTCTGGCAGGGAAGAATCAGCCCCAGCATTTT TRBJ1-5 - TRBV7-9 many
CASSLEDGGRASTDTQYF TGTGCCAGCAGCTTAGAGGACGGAGGGAGGGCTAGCACAGATACGCAGTATTTT TRBJ2-3 TRBD2 TRBV11-2 -
CATQTPSGRSFEQYF TGTGCCACCCAGACGCCTAGCGGGAGGTCTTTCGAGCAGTACTTC TRBJ2-7 TRBD2 TRBV28 few
CASSPDTRPHRGTEAFF TGTGCCAGCTCACCAGACACCCGACCCCACCGGGGCACTGAAGCTTTCTTT TRBJ1-1 - TRBV18 -
CASSQAGGTQYF TGCGCCAGCAGCCAAGCGGGAGGGACCCAGTACTTC TRBJ2-5 TRBD2 TRBV4-3 many
CASSLESSGSTDTQYF TGCGCCAGCAGCTTGGAGTCTAGCGGGAGCACAGATACGCAGTATTTT TRBJ2-3 TRBD2 TRBV5-1 many
CASSPLVGGPPYQETQYF TGTGCCAGCAGCCCCCTTGTGGGAGGGCCCCCTTACCAAGAGACCCAGTACTTC TRBJ2-5 TRBD2 TRBV7-6 many
CASSHSLAGGLTDTQYF TGTGCCAGCAGCCACTCCCTAGCGGGAGGTCTTACAGATACGCAGTATTTT TRBJ2-3 TRBD2 TRBV4-2 few
CASSLRPGNTIYF TGCGCCAGCAGCTTGAGGCCTGGAAACACCATATATTTT TRBJ1-3 - TRBV5-1 few
CASSPPRLAGLNEQFF TGTGCCAGCTCACCACCGAGACTAGCGGGGTTAAATGAGCAGTTCTTC TRBJ2-1 TRBD2 TRBV18 few
CSATRPWTDNEQFF TGCAGTGCAACTCGGCCGTGGACTGACAATGAGCAGTTCTTC TRBJ2-1 - TRBV20-1 -
CASRQGRTVGYEQYF TGTGCCAGCAGGCAGGGTCGAACCGTCGGGTACGAGCAGTACTTC TRBJ2-7 - TRBV27 -
CSVEVAGESSYEQYF TGCAGCGTTGAAGTCGCGGGAGAGAGCTCCTACGAGCAGTACTTC TRBJ2-7 TRBD2 TRBV29-1 -
CASSNQGATEAFF TGCGCCAGCAGCAATCAGGGGGCCACTGAAGCTTTCTTT TRBJ1-1 TRBD1 TRBV4-3 -
CASSTGSRPQETQYF TGTGCCAGCAGCACTGGGTCTCGACCCCAAGAGACCCAGTACTTC TRBJ2-5 - TRBV21-1 many
CATYSGRESYEQYF TGTGCCACCTATAGCGGGAGGGAATCCTACGAGCAGTACTTC TRBJ2-7 TRBD2 TRBV11-2 few
CASSYSTSGWYNEQFF TGTGCCAGCAGTTACTCGACTAGCGGGTGGTACAATGAGCAGTTCTTC TRBJ2-1 TRBD2 TRBV6-5 -
CASSKLMESTDTQYF TGTGCCAGCAGTAAGCTTATGGAAAGCACAGATACGCAGTATTTT TRBJ2-3 - TRBV11-2 -
CASSPLPGQGFGEQYF TGTGCCAGCTCACCCTTACCGGGACAGGGTTTTGGCGAGCAGTACTTC TRBJ2-7 TRBD1 TRBV18 -
CATSDLSGTGHNEQFF TGTGCCACCAGTGATTTGAGTGGTACGGGACATAATGAGCAGTTCTTC TRBJ2-1 - TRBV24-1 few
CASSLTATTNEKLFF TGCGCCAGCAGCTTAACCGCTACAACTAATGAAAAACTGTTTTTT TRBJ1-4 - TRBV5-1 -
CASSGTGAMKKLFF TGCGCCAGCAGCGGGACAGGGGCCATGAAAAAACTGTTTTTT TRBJ1-4 TRBD1 TRBV5-1 -